This entry describes one T cell receptor (beta chain). Its antigen is still unknown. This sample is drawn from a study of shared clonotypes between healthy human individuals. On the study more broadly: The cohort had a couple of women and three men, ages 18 to 49. Each donor's CD8 memory used one plate, CD8 naive two, each CD4 subset three. Study outcomes and limitations: Among donors, the sharing of clonotypes was expected to be influenced by sequencing depth.

In the CD4+ fraction, cells were divided into CD45RA+ naive and CD45RA-negative memory subsets. Clones were sequenced by immunoSEQ multiplex PCR, and TCRdb holds only the in-frame ones, with some missing. The sample consists of around 2,000,000 clones, 85% to 95% of them appearing once. The sequencing sample was made of naive CD4+ T cells sorted from blood. Subset specified: CD45RA+ positively selected. This TCR came from a man between 18 and 35 years old in good health.

The CDR3 region is CASSLVHRVLGEQYF. The CDR3 DNA is TGTGCCAGCAGTTTAGTTCACAGGGTGTTAGGCGAGCAGTACTTC. The gene calls are TRBV6-1 and TRBJ2-7, with D perhaps matching TRBD1 (6 bases). Per the germline V gene, CDR1 is MNHNS and CDR2 is SASEGT. CDR3 length: 15 amino acids. V was trimmed by 5 bases and J by 6 bases, leaving 20 bases between them.